This TCR beta chain originates from a study of blood T cell repertoires in COVID-19. On the study more broadly: Donors in the United States, Italy and Spain gave samples during acute or convalescent COVID-19. In each case, the material was cDNA or gDNA derived from T cells, B-cell-depleted T cells, or PBMCs.

Cohort assignment relied on participant-reported clinical history. Trimming stripped 8 bases from V and 2 bases from J, with 16 bases between. There are 15 residues in the CDR3. The V gene's germline CDR1 is MNHEY and CDR2 SVGAGI. Source study methods: By means of reference gene primer amplification, nucleated cell counts were estimated. The data were produced by immunoSEQ multiplex PCR, yet TCRdb's version contains in-frame clones alone and is incomplete. From that table come the V and J calls and clone size; the DNA was used to work out D and trimming. The sample lists 300,000 to 500,000 clones, more than 75% occurring once.

The genes are TRBV6-5 and TRBJ1-5; a possible D gene is TRBD1 (6 bases). Sequenced material: PBMCs or T cells enriched from blood (not recorded which). This receptor was taken from a woman in her twenties or thirties with acute COVID-19. The CDR3 bases are TGTGCCAGCCGGGGGGCGGGCGGCGGCAATCAGCCCCAGCATTTT. Translation gives CASRGAGGGNQPQHF.